This T cell receptor beta chain was captured by sequencing in a study of OX40 agonist ivuxolimab in advanced cancers. Germline CDR1 MNHNY, CDR2 SVGAGI (reference sequence). The germline V and J ends were trimmed by 5 bases and 0 bases, with 10 bases remaining between them. This CDR3 has 14 amino acids. About this clone: The antigen is unknown.

Profiled with immunoSEQ multiplex PCR; TCRdb holds only in-frame clones, not every one. The sample contains fewer than 70,000 clones, about 91% of which appear only once. Findings and limits, study-wide: Blood T cells, both CD4+ and CD8+, expanded clonally by week 6 at 0.1 to 3.0 mg/kg. Among the lowest peripheral clonal expansion occurred in 0.1-3.0 mg/kg partial responders.

This receptor was obtained from an adult with an advanced solid tumor such as melanoma, head and neck, liver or kidney cancer. This rearrangement joins TRBV6-6 to TRBJ1-1; TRBD1 is a possible D gene (6 bases). The material sequenced was CD4+ or CD8+ T cells sorted from blood, taken in a trial of the OX40 agonist ivuxolimab. In DNA, the CDR3 is TGTGCCAGCAGTCAGACAGGATTGAACACTGAAGCTTTCTTT. The encoded protein is CASSQTGLNTEAFF.